These T cell receptor beta chains were read from a single sample in a study of T cell responses to AZD1222 COVID-19 vaccine. Generated by immunoSEQ multiplex PCR, the TCRdb table keeps only in-frame clones and is missing some. The sample has some 110,000 clones, around 85% seen once. The sample was peripheral blood, taken on day 0 of MenACWY control vaccination. The origin of the receptors is an adult in good health. Both conserved end residues are trimmed from each CDR3. Clone size is given for some rows only: seen once, a few or many times, or a class if the clone is expanded.

J gene: TRBJ2-5
V gene: TRBV5-4
clone size: .
CDR3 protein: ASSLPRTGQETQY

J gene: TRBJ1-1
V gene: TRBV18
clone size: .
CDR3 protein: ASSPRTGRILTEAF

J gene: TRBJ2-3
V gene: TRBV6-2/TRBV6-3
clone size: .
CDR3 protein: ASSYSGTSGAPSTDTQY

J gene: TRBJ1-6
V gene: TRBV28
clone size: .
CDR3 protein: ASSSITGGHSPLH

J gene: TRBJ1-1
V gene: TRBV4-2
clone size: .
CDR3 protein: ASSQDFVTGGPIVAAF

J gene: TRBJ1-2
V gene: TRBV28
clone size: .
CDR3 protein: ASRSRQGPTLRGYT

J gene: TRBJ1-5
V gene: TRBV6-5
clone size: .
CDR3 protein: ASSLQGKGNQPQH

J gene: TRBJ1-1
V gene: TRBV19
clone size: .
CDR3 protein: ASSIQATLGTEAF

J gene: TRBJ2-7
V gene: TRBV15
clone size: few
CDR3 protein: ATSRSPGSEQY

J gene: TRBJ1-5
V gene: TRBV7-8
clone size: .
CDR3 protein: ASSLASAGGNQPQH

J gene: TRBJ1-2
V gene: TRBV27
clone size: .
CDR3 protein: ASSSMTGDGYT

J gene: TRBJ2-7
V gene: TRBV5-4
clone size: few
CDR3 protein: ASSFNRVDSYEQY

J gene: TRBJ2-2
V gene: TRBV29-1
clone size: .
CDR3 protein: SVDGQGVSGELF

J gene: TRBJ2-7
V gene: TRBV28
clone size: .
CDR3 protein: ASTYRGFLDEQY

J gene: TRBJ1-2
V gene: TRBV7-3
clone size: .
CDR3 protein: ASSLGGQKGYGYT

J gene: TRBJ2-3
V gene: TRBV7-2
clone size: .
CDR3 protein: ASSSWAGLATDTQY

J gene: TRBJ2-7
V gene: TRBV6-5
clone size: .
CDR3 protein: ASSPTGGAYEQY

J gene: TRBJ1-6
V gene: TRBV3-1/TRBV3-2
clone size: once
CDR3 protein: ASSRDRGSPLH

J gene: TRBJ1-5
V gene: TRBV19
clone size: .
CDR3 protein: ASSTGHGDQPQH

J gene: TRBJ1-3
V gene: TRBV3-1/TRBV3-2
clone size: .
CDR3 protein: ASSQVNAGNTIY

J gene: TRBJ2-2
V gene: TRBV3-1/TRBV3-2
clone size: .
CDR3 protein: ASSLRDLPTGELF

J gene: TRBJ2-3
V gene: TRBV4-3
clone size: .
CDR3 protein: ASSQAGVPTDTQY

J gene: TRBJ2-3
V gene: TRBV7-2
clone size: .
CDR3 protein: ASSPNRGTDTQY

J gene: TRBJ2-2
V gene: TRBV6-5
clone size: .
CDR3 protein: ASTSSGGAGGELF

J gene: TRBJ1-1
V gene: TRBV7-2
clone size: .
CDR3 protein: ASSLQGRSEAF

J gene: TRBJ1-2
V gene: TRBV6-6
clone size: few
CDR3 protein: ASSRLGGQGNYGYT

J gene: TRBJ2-2
V gene: TRBV24-1
clone size: .
CDR3 protein: ATMEKFTGELF

J gene: TRBJ2-3
V gene: TRBV6-6
clone size: .
CDR3 protein: ASRTGSSTDTQY

J gene: TRBJ2-1
V gene: TRBV28
clone size: .
CDR3 protein: ASSLVGGHNEQF

J gene: TRBJ1-1
V gene: TRBV6-6
clone size: .
CDR3 protein: ASSPLVRATEAF

J gene: TRBJ1-4
V gene: TRBV7-7
clone size: .
CDR3 protein: ASSFRRGKNEKLF

J gene: TRBJ1-6
V gene: TRBV6-5
clone size: .
CDR3 protein: ASSSNRDWGSPLH

J gene: TRBJ2-1
V gene: TRBV11-2
clone size: few
CDR3 protein: ASSLGGRGYNEQF

J gene: TRBJ1-5
V gene: TRBV6-2/TRBV6-3
clone size: .
CDR3 protein: ASSPPANSNQPQH

J gene: TRBJ2-7
V gene: TRBV6-2/TRBV6-3
clone size: .
CDR3 protein: ASSYEAGYEQY

J gene: TRBJ1-2
V gene: TRBV6-2/TRBV6-3
clone size: .
CDR3 protein: ASSYSSTGDNYGYT

J gene: TRBJ1-2
V gene: TRBV28
clone size: .
CDR3 protein: ASLPRGPWGYT

J gene: TRBJ1-6
V gene: TRBV2
clone size: .
CDR3 protein: ASNLGVLNSPLH

J gene: TRBJ2-5
V gene: TRBV12-3/TRBV12-4
clone size: .
CDR3 protein: ASSFGGGETQY

J gene: TRBJ1-5
V gene: TRBV19
clone size: few
CDR3 protein: ASSIDAGQVGQPQH

J gene: TRBJ1-2
V gene: TRBV29-1
clone size: .
CDR3 protein: SVEKDRDLGYT

J gene: TRBJ1-2
V gene: TRBV7-9
clone size: .
CDR3 protein: ASSSTGKANYGYT

J gene: TRBJ1-1
V gene: TRBV12-3/TRBV12-4
clone size: .
CDR3 protein: ASSFAGGTEAF

J gene: TRBJ2-2
V gene: TRBV5-1
clone size: few
CDR3 protein: ASRRGENSEGELF

J gene: TRBJ1-2
V gene: TRBV4-2
clone size: .
CDR3 protein: ASSRVGTGIGDSYT

J gene: TRBJ1-4
V gene: TRBV27
clone size: once
CDR3 protein: ASSLSTGGNEKLF

J gene: TRBJ1-5
V gene: TRBV30
clone size: .
CDR3 protein: AWSEGQAHSNQPQH

J gene: TRBJ2-1
V gene: TRBV3-1/TRBV3-2
clone size: .
CDR3 protein: ASSPEVGVGEQF

J gene: TRBJ1-5
V gene: TRBV28
clone size: .
CDR3 protein: ASSRDSNQPQH

J gene: TRBJ1-1
V gene: TRBV19
clone size: once
CDR3 protein: ASSIQGRGTEAF

J gene: TRBJ2-5
V gene: TRBV11-2
clone size: .
CDR3 protein: ASSGTVQETQY

J gene: TRBJ1-3
V gene: TRBV7-7
clone size: once
CDR3 protein: ASSLAAGSGNTIY